The rows below give T cell receptor beta chains drawn from one sample of a study of blood T cell repertoires in COVID-19. The protocol was immunoSEQ multiplex PCR, while the TCRdb copy is restricted to in-frame clones and leaves out a portion. The table has approximately 180,000 clones, under 80% seen once. The sequencing sample was made of PBMCs or T cells enriched from blood (not recorded which). The receptors shown here come from a woman in her forties or fifties with acute COVID-19. Both conserved end residues are part of each CDR3. Fields, in order: V gene, J gene, clone size, D gene, CDR3 protein, CDR3 DNA. The D gene is left open where the match is weak. Clone sizes are given selectively: once, few, many, or a class where the clone is expanded.

TRBV27,TRBJ1-1,-,-,CATARAPNTEAFF,TGTGCCACCGCGCGGGCTCCGAACACTGAAGCTTTCTTT
TRBV28,TRBJ2-1,-,TRBD2,CASSYLAGGNNEQFF,TGTGCCAGCAGTTACTTAGCGGGGGGTAACAATGAGCAGTTCTTC
TRBV5-4,TRBJ2-5,few,TRBD1,CASSGGQGYHQYF,TGTGCCAGCAGCGGGGGACAGGGGTATCACCAGTACTTC
TRBV15,TRBJ1-5,-,TRBD1,CATSRDRGNQPQHF,TGTGCCACCAGCAGGGACAGGGGAAATCAGCCCCAGCATTTT
TRBV7-2,TRBJ1-5,-,-,CASSWLSNQPQHF,TGTGCCAGCAGCTGGCTTTCTAATCAGCCCCAGCATTTT
TRBV5-4,TRBJ2-5,-,TRBD2,CASSSVGLAGVKTQYF,TGTGCCAGCAGCTCCGTCGGACTAGCGGGGGTAAAGACCCAGTACTTC
TRBV19,TRBJ2-1,-,-,CASSWGRPSNEQFF,TGTGCCAGTAGTTGGGGCCGACCAAGCAATGAGCAGTTCTTC
TRBV28,TRBJ1-1,few,-,CASSPAGNTEAFF,TGTGCCAGCAGTCCTGCAGGGAACACTGAAGCTTTCTTT
TRBV29-1,TRBJ2-3,-,-,CSVRTGTDTQYF,TGCAGCGTTCGTACAGGGACAGATACGCAGTATTTT
TRBV2,TRBJ2-1,once,TRBD2,CASSGGASGGLSSYNEQFF,TGTGCCAGCAGCGGAGGGGCTAGCGGGGGGTTAAGCTCCTACAATGAGCAGTTCTTC
TRBV7-6,TRBJ2-5,-,-,CASSLARPGETQYF,TGTGCCAGCAGCTTAGCCCGGCCGGGAGAGACCCAGTACTTC
TRBV7-9,TRBJ1-6,few,-,CASSLDGSNSPLHF,TGTGCCAGCAGCTTAGACGGTAGTAATTCACCCCTCCACTTT
TRBV12-3/TRBV12-4,TRBJ1-1,-,-,CASSFAGTEAFF,TGTGCCAGCAGTTTTGCGGGCACTGAAGCTTTCTTT
TRBV10-3,TRBJ2-3,-,-,CAISESSDTQYF,TGTGCCATCAGTGAGAGCTCAGATACGCAGTATTTT
TRBV27,TRBJ1-1,-,TRBD1,CASSLWSRGTGELDTEAFF,TGTGCCAGCAGTTTATGGTCCCGCGGGACAGGGGAGTTGGACACTGAAGCTTTCTTT
TRBV3-1/TRBV3-2,TRBJ1-4,-,-,CASSFDIRREKLFF,TGTGCCAGCAGCTTCGACATACGAAGAGAAAAACTGTTTTTT
TRBV18,TRBJ2-6,-,-,CASSPKGSGANVLTF,TGTGCCAGCTCACCGAAGGGGTCTGGGGCCAACGTCCTGACTTTC
TRBV6-5,TRBJ2-3,-,-,CASSLRGAPPDTQYF,TGTGCCAGCAGTTTACGGGGGGCGCCTCCAGATACGCAGTATTTT
TRBV28,TRBJ1-5,-,-,CASRLPRNQPQHF,TGTGCCAGCAGGCTGCCCAGGAATCAGCCCCAGCATTTT
TRBV28,TRBJ2-5,-,TRBD2,CASSLGVSGGAQETQYF,TGTGCCAGCAGTTTAGGCGTTAGCGGGGGGGCACAAGAGACCCAGTACTTC
TRBV19,TRBJ1-2,once,TRBD1,CASSDLGQGLYGYTF,TGTGCCAGTAGTGACCTGGGACAGGGCCTTTATGGCTACACCTTC
TRBV27,TRBJ2-5,-,TRBD1,CASSLQGAGETQYF,TGTGCCAGCAGTCTACAGGGGGCAGGAGAGACCCAGTACTTC
TRBV6-1,TRBJ1-2,-,-,CASSDRQNYGYTF,TGTGCCAGCAGTGACCGACAGAACTATGGCTACACCTTC
TRBV12-2,TRBJ1-2,-,-,CASPFSSSSTYGYTF,TGTGCAAGTCCCTTTAGCTCCTCCAGTACCTATGGCTACACCTTC
TRBV2,TRBJ1-1,-,TRBD1,CASRSGTGNTEAFF,TGTGCCAGCAGGTCCGGGACAGGGAACACTGAAGCTTTCTTT
TRBV23-1,TRBJ1-2,few,-,CASSQSWRPNGYTF,TGCGCCAGCAGTCAATCATGGAGGCCCAATGGCTACACCTTC
TRBV18,TRBJ1-5,-,TRBD1,CASSSDRVEPQHF,TGTGCCAGCTCATCGGACAGGGTTGAGCCCCAGCATTTT
TRBV7-2,TRBJ2-3,-,TRBD2,CASNLGGGYSTDTQYF,TGTGCCAGCAATTTAGGCGGGGGGTATAGCACAGATACGCAGTATTTT
TRBV11-2,TRBJ2-3,-,-,CASSHRQGNTDTQYF,TGTGCCAGCAGCCATAGGCAGGGGAACACAGATACGCAGTATTTT
TRBV29-1,TRBJ2-6,once,-,CSVGPSGANVLTF,TGCAGCGTTGGGCCCTCTGGGGCCAACGTCCTGACTTTC
TRBV28,TRBJ1-5,-,-,CASSLSSGPYSNQPQHF,TGTGCCAGCAGTTTAAGTTCTGGGCCATATAGCAATCAGCCCCAGCATTTT
TRBV6-5,TRBJ2-2,-,TRBD2,CATQLTSEGTGELFF,TGTGCCACCCAACTTACTAGCGAGGGAACCGGGGAGCTGTTTTTT
TRBV5-1,TRBJ1-4,-,-,CASSKDWTPTEKLFF,TGCGCCAGCAGCAAGGACTGGACCCCCACCGAAAAACTGTTTTTT
TRBV5-4,TRBJ1-1,-,-,CASSWQGTEAFF,TGTGCCAGCAGCTGGCAGGGAACTGAAGCTTTCTTT
TRBV6-5,TRBJ1-4,-,TRBD1,CATRTGIGEKLFF,TGTGCCACCAGGACAGGGATAGGGGAAAAACTGTTTTTT
TRBV5-4,TRBJ2-2,-,TRBD2,CASSRDYDTGELFF,TGTGCCAGCAGCCGGGACTACGACACCGGGGAGCTGTTTTTT
TRBV7-8,TRBJ1-2,-,-,CASSLQSKGYGYTF,TGTGCCAGCAGCTTACAGTCCAAGGGGTATGGCTACACCTTC
TRBV3-1/TRBV3-2,TRBJ1-3,-,-,CASAGQLNSNASGNTIYF,TGTGCCAGTGCGGGGCAGCTCAACTCAAACGCTTCTGGAAACACCATATATTTT
TRBV6-2/TRBV6-3,TRBJ1-4,-,-,CASSLTGGEKLFF,TGTGCCAGCAGTTTGACAGGAGGTGAAAAACTGTTTTTT
TRBV6-2/TRBV6-3,TRBJ1-1,few,TRBD1,CASSYGQGLNTEAFF,TGTGCCAGCAGTTACGGACAGGGATTGAACACTGAAGCTTTCTTT
TRBV7-6,TRBJ1-1,-,-,CASRDTGGEVPGTEAFF,TGTGCCAGCAGGGACACCGGGGGTGAAGTTCCTGGCACTGAAGCTTTCTTT
TRBV6-5,TRBJ1-6,-,-,CASGAGDGVAAPLHF,TGTGCCAGCGGAGCAGGGGACGGCGTGGCGGCACCCCTCCACTTT
TRBV9,TRBJ2-5,once,-,CASSVGPRETQYF,TGTGCCAGCAGCGTAGGTCCCAGAGAGACCCAGTACTTC
TRBV12-3/TRBV12-4,TRBJ1-2,-,-,CASSLGPYGYTF,TGTGCCAGCAGTTTGGGCCCTTATGGCTACACCTTC
TRBV11-2,TRBJ1-4,once,-,CASSLAGYEKLFF,TGTGCCAGCAGCTTAGCCGGGTACGAAAAACTGTTTTTT
TRBV2,TRBJ2-5,-,-,CASSARLGETQYF,TGTGCCAGCAGTGCCAGGCTGGGTGAGACCCAGTACTTC
TRBV7-9,TRBJ2-2,-,TRBD1,CASSAGGTGSTGELFF,TGTGCCAGCAGCGCTGGTGGGACAGGGAGTACCGGGGAGCTGTTTTTT